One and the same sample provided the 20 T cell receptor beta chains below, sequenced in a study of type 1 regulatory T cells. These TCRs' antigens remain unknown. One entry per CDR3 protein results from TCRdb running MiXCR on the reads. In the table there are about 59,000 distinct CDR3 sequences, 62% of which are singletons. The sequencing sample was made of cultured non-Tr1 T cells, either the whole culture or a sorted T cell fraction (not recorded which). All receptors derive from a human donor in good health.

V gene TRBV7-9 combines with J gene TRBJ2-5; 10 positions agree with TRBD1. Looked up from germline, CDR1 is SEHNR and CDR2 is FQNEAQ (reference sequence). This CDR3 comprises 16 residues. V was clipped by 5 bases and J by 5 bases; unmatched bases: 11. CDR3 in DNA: TGTGCCAGCAGCGCCCCGGGACAGGGGTTTTTCGAGACCCAGTACTTC. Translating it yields CASSAPGQGFFETQYF.

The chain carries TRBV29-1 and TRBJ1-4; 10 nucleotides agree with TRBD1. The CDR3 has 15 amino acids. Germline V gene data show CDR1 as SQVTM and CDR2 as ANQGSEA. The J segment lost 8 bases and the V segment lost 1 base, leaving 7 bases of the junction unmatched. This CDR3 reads CSVEASGTGAEKLFF. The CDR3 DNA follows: TGCAGCGTTGAAGCCTCCGGGACAGGGGCGGAAAAACTGTTTTTT.

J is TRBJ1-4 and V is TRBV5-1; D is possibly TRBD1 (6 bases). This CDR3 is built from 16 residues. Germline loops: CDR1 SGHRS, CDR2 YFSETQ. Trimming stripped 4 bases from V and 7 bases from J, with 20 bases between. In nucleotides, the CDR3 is TGCGCCAGCAGCCCGTCGACGACAGGACTTCGTGAAAAACTGTTTTTT. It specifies CASSPSTTGLREKLFF.

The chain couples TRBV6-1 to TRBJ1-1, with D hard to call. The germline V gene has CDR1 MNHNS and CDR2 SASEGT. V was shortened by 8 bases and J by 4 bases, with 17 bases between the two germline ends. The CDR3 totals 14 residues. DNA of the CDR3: TGTGCCAGCGGCTTGGTTAAGAGGGCCACTGAAGCTTTCTTT. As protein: CASGLVKRATEAFF.

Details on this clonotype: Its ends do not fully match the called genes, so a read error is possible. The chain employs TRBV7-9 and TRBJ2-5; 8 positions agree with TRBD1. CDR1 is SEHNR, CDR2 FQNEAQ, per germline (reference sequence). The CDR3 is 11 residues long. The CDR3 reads CASSLEGQGHF. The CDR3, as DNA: TGTGCCAGCAGCTTAGAAGGACAGGGACACTTC.

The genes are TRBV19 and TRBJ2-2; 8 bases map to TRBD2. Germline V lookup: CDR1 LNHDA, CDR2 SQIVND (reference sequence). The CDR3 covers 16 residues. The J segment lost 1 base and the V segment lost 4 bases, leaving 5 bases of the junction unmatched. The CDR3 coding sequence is TGTGCCAGTAGTACGGGACGGGGGGGGAACACCGGGGAGCTGTTTTTT. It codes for CASSTGRGGNTGELFF.

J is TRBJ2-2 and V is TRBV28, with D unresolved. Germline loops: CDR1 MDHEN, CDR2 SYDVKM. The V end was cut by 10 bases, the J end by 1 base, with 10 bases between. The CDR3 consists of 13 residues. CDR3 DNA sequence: TGTGCCACCCTATCCGAGAACACCGGGGAGCTGTTTTTT. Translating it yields CATLSENTGELFF.

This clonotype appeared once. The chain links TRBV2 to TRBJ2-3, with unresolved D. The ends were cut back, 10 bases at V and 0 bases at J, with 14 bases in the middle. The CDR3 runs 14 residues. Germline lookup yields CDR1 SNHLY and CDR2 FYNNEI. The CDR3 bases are TGTGCCACCCATTTGGCGGTGAGCACAGATACGCAGTATTTT. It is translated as CATHLAVSTDTQYF.

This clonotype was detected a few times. CDR3 sequence reads: CASSLMGLGPYTQYF. The CDR3 DNA is TGTGCCAGCAGCTTAATGGGACTAGGGCCGTATACGCAGTATTTT. This chain uses TRBV7-3 with TRBJ2-3, with 8 nucleotides matching TRBD2. This CDR3 comprises 15 residues. CDR1 is SGHTA and CDR2 is FQGTGA in the germline V gene. With V trimmed by 1 base and J by 7 bases, 7 bases remained unmatched. Filled out from reference TRBV7-3 and TRBJ2-3, the complete variable domain reads GAGVSQTPSNKVTEKGKYVELRCDPISGHTALYWYRQSLGQGPEFLIYFQGTGAADDSGLPNDRFFAVRPEGSVSTLKIQRTERGDSAVYLCASSLMGLGPYTQYFGPGTRLTVL.

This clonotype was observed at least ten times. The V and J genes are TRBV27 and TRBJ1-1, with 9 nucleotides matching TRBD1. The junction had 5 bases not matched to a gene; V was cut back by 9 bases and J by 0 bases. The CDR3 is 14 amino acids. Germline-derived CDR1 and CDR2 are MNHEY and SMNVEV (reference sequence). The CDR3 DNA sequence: TGTGCCAGACAGGGGGCCGGTGTGAACACTGAAGCTTTCTTT. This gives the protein CARQGAGVNTEAFF.

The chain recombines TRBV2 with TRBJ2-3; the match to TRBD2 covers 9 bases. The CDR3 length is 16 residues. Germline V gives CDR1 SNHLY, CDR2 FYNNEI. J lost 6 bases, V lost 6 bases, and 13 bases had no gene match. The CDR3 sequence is CASSPRGRASVDTQYF. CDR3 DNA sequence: TGTGCCAGCAGCCCCCGCGGGAGGGCCAGTGTGGATACGCAGTATTTT.

CDR3 sequence: CATSREAGLSGGIAKNIQYF. As DNA, the CDR3 is TGTGCCACCAGCAGAGAAGCGGGACTTTCGGGAGGTATAGCCAAAAACATTCAGTACTTC. The rearrangement links TRBV15 to TRBJ2-4, with TRBD2 matching 7 bases. The CDR3 runs 20 residues. The trim removed 0 bases at V and 0 bases at J, leaving 14 bases unmatched. The germline V gene has CDR1 LNHNV and CDR2 YYDKDF (reference sequence).

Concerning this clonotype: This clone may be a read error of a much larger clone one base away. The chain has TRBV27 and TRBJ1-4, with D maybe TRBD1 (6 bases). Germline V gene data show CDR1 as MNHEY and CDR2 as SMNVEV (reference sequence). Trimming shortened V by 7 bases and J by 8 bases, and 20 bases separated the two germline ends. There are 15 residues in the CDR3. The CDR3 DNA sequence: TGTGCCAGCACGTCGGCCATACAGGGTTACGAAAAACTGTTTTTT. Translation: CASTSAIQGYEKLFF.

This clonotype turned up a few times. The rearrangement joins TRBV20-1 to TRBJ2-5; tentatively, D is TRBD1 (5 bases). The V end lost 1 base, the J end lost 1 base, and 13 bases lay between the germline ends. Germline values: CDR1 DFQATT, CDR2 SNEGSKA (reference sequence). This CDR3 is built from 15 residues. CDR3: CSARVQGARQETQYF. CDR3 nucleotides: TGCAGTGCTAGAGTCCAGGGCGCTCGCCAAGAGACCCAGTACTTC.

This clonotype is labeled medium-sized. CDR3 loop: CSARVRDQPQHF. The CDR3 nucleotides read TGCAGTGCTAGAGTACGTGACCAGCCCCAGCATTTT. V is TRBV20-1 and J is TRBJ1-5; D remains unclear. In germline, CDR1 is DFQATT, CDR2 SNEGSKA (reference sequence). With 1 base removed from V and 7 bases from J, the gap between germline ends came to 8 bases. The CDR3 consists of 12 residues.

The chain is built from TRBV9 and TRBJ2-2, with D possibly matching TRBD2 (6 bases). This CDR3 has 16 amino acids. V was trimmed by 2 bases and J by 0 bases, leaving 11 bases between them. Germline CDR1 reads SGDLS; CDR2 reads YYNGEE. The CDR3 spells CASSVFGGANTGELFF. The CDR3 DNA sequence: TGTGCCAGCAGCGTTTTCGGCGGGGCGAACACCGGGGAGCTGTTTTTT.

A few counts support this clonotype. The CDR3 loop is CASSLQGTGANVLTF. The CDR3 bases are TGTGCCAGCAGCTTACAGGGAACTGGGGCCAACGTCCTGACTTTC. V and J are TRBV5-6 and TRBJ2-6; TRBD1 might be the D (6 bases). The CDR3 consists of 15 residues. Per germline, CDR1 SGHDT and CDR2 YYEEEE. V lost 2 bases and J 2 bases, leaving 8 bases between the germline ends.

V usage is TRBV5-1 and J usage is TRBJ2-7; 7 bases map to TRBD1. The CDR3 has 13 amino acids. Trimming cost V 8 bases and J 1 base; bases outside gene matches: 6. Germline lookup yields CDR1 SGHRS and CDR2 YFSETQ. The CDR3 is CASRRDRSYEQYF. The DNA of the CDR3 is TGCGCCAGTCGCCGGGACAGATCCTACGAGCAGTACTTC.

In DNA form, the CDR3 reads TGTGCCTGGACCCCGACTCGACAGGGCCCATATGGCTACACCTTC. Translated: CAWTPTRQGPYGYTF. This chain connects TRBV30 to TRBJ1-2; 7 nucleotides align to TRBD1. CDR1 is GTSNPN and CDR2 is SVGIG in the germline V gene (reference sequence). J gave up 5 bases and V 4 bases, and 13 bases lay outside the gene matches. CDR3 length: 15 amino acids.

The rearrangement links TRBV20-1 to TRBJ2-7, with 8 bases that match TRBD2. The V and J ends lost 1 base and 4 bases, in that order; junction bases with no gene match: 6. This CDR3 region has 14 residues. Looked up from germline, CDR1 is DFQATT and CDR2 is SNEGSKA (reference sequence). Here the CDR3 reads CSARGNSGNYEQYF. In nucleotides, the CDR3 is TGCAGTGCTAGAGGTAATAGCGGGAATTACGAGCAGTACTTC.